Below are 19 T cell receptor beta chains sequenced from a single sample in a study of response to subunit inactivated influenza vaccine. TCRdb re-analysed the RT-PCR reads in MiXCR, keeping a single row per CDR3 protein. The sample consists of about 240,000 distinct CDR3 sequences, 12% of them appearing once. The sample was non-naive T cells sorted from PBMCs, taken approximately 15 days before vaccination. These receptor sequences come from a man aged 50-60 years who received an inactivated influenza vaccine.

The gene calls are TRBV20-1 and TRBJ2-2; the match to TRBD1 covers 7 bases. The CDR3 loop spans 15 amino acids. V was pared by 2 bases and J by 0 bases, with 3 bases of the junction left unmatched. Germline-derived CDR1 and CDR2 are DFQATT and SNEGSKA (reference sequence). The CDR3 DNA is TGCAGTGCTAGACCTGGGACAGCGAACACCGGGGAGCTGTTTTTT. Residues: CSARPGTANTGELFF.

This clonotype was recorded a few times. The V call is TRBV5-6, the J call TRBJ1-6; 9 positions agree with TRBD1. Trimming took 4 bases from V and 3 from J; bases not matched to a gene: 5. Germline V lookup: CDR1 SGHDT, CDR2 YYEEEE. This CDR3 has 16 residues. CDR3 nucleotide sequence: TGTGCCAGCAGCGAGGGACAGGGCCACTATAATTCACCCCTCCACTTT. Translated: CASSEGQGHYNSPLHF.

The chain has TRBV5-6 and TRBJ1-2, with 11 bases fitting TRBD1. Germline CDR1 SGHDT, CDR2 YYEEEE. With 0 bases clipped from V and 0 bases from J, the junction kept 4 bases outside the gene matches. The CDR3 sequence is 17 residues long. As DNA, the CDR3 is TGTGCCAGCAGCTTGGGGACAGGGGGCGCCTCTAACTATGGCTACACCTTC. Translating gives CASSLGTGGASNYGYTF.

This clonotype was counted only a few times. The chain links TRBV18 to TRBJ1-2; possible D gene TRBD1, 5 bases. Germline V gene data show CDR1 as KGHSH and CDR2 as LQKENI. The CDR3 has 15 amino acids. The germline V and J ends were trimmed by 0 bases and 1 base, with 9 bases remaining between them. The CDR3 loop is CASSPPDSYNYGYTF. In DNA form, the CDR3 reads TGTGCCAGCTCACCACCTGACAGCTATAACTATGGCTACACCTTC.

This clonotype was counted a few times. V is TRBV25-1 and J is TRBJ1-1; D is possibly TRBD1 (5 bases). The CDR3 consists of 15 residues. Germline values: CDR1 MGHDK, CDR2 SYGVNS. V shed 5 bases and J shed 4 bases, with 17 bases lying between them. CDR3: CASSRSTVKGTEAFF. The CDR3 coding sequence is TGTGCCAGCAGTCGGTCGACAGTCAAGGGCACTGAAGCTTTCTTT.

The V and J genes are TRBV6-1 and TRBJ2-2, with D unresolved. The CDR3 consists of 13 residues. With 8 bases removed from V and 2 bases from J, the gap between germline ends came to 9 bases. Germline lookup yields CDR1 MNHNS and CDR2 SASEGT. CDR3 DNA sequence: TGTGCCAGCTTGAGCTCTAACACCGGGGAGCTGTTTTTT. Translated, it gives CASLSSNTGELFF.

The chain employs TRBV4-3 and TRBJ2-1; D unclear. The CDR3 has 13 amino acids. Germline CDR1 and CDR2: LGHNA and YSLEER. Trimming took 3 bases from V and 8 from J, leaving 11 bases between them. The CDR3 is CASSQMLNYEQFF. DNA for the CDR3: TGCGCCAGCAGCCAGATGCTTAACTATGAGCAGTTCTTC.

The genes are TRBV7-2 and TRBJ1-6; D may be TRBD1 (5 bases). The germline V and J ends were trimmed by 1 base and 5 bases, with 9 bases remaining between them. The CDR3 is made up of 15 amino acids. Germline V gene sequence: CDR1 SGHTA, CDR2 FQGNSA. As DNA, the CDR3 is TGTGCCAGCAGCTTAGGGGGCCCGAATAATTCACCCCTCCACTTT. The encoded protein is CASSLGGPNNSPLHF.

This clonotype has just a few counts. This chain uses TRBV5-1 with TRBJ1-3, with 10 bases aligning to TRBD1. Germline V lookup: CDR1 SGHRS, CDR2 YFSETQ. The V segment lost 0 bases and the J segment 0 bases; nucleotides outside the gene matches: 3. The CDR3 has 17 residues. CDR3 nucleotide sequence: TGCGCCAGCAGCTTGGAGACAGGGGGCACCTCTGGAAACACCATATATTTT. This encodes CASSLETGGTSGNTIYF.

This chain joins TRBV5-1 and TRBJ2-1; TRBD2 agrees at 15 bases. The CDR3 totals 16 residues. Germline loops: CDR1 SGHRS, CDR2 YFSETQ. V lost 4 bases and J lost 10; bases outside the gene matches: 9. The DNA for the CDR3 is TGCGCCAGCAGCCCAGGACTAGCGGGAGGGGAAACGGAGCAGTTCTTC. It specifies CASSPGLAGGETEQFF.

This clonotype was detected ten times or more. V usage is TRBV4-1 and J usage is TRBJ2-2; 10 nucleotides agree with TRBD1. This CDR3 is built from 16 residues. V shed 1 base and J 5 bases; nucleotides not matched to a gene: 4. Germline CDR1 is MGHRA and CDR2 is YSYEKL. The CDR3 here is CASSQVDRGQTGELFF. The DNA for the CDR3 is TGCGCCAGCAGCCAAGTCGACAGGGGGCAAACCGGGGAGCTGTTTTTT.

This clonotype was counted a few times. The chain combines TRBV20-1 with TRBJ2-7; D possibly corresponds to TRBD2 (6 bases). This CDR3 is built from 13 residues. The germline V gene encodes CDR1 DFQATT and CDR2 SNEGSKA (reference sequence). The V and J ends lost 2 bases and 6 bases respectively, with 14 bases between them. As DNA, the CDR3 is TGCAGTGCTAGAAATGCGGGAACGTCCGAGCAGTACTTC. Its protein product is CSARNAGTSEQYF.

This clonotype was detected a few times. The genes are TRBV27 and TRBJ1-4; D unclear. CDR3 length equals 13 residues. With 2 bases removed from V and 8 bases from J, the gap between germline ends came to 9 bases. CDR1 MNHEY and CDR2 SMNVEV come from the germline V gene (reference sequence). The CDR3 loop reads CASSLRLREKLFF. CDR3 sequence (DNA): TGTGCCAGCAGTTTAAGGCTTAGGGAAAAACTGTTTTTT.

The CDR3 DNA sequence: TGTGCCTGGAGTGTGCGGCAAAAACTGTTTTTT. Residues: CAWSVRQKLFF. V and J are TRBV30 and TRBJ1-4; D unclear. The CDR3 covers 11 residues. The V end lost 0 bases, the J end lost 9 bases, and 5 bases lay between the germline ends. Germline assignment: CDR1 GTSNPN and CDR2 SVGIG (reference sequence). The variable domain in full, completed from reference TRBV30 and TRBJ1-4, reads SQTIHQWPATLVQPVGSPLSLECTVEGTSNPNLYWYRQAAGRGLQLLFYSVGIGQISSEVPQNLSASRPQDRQFILSSKKLLLSDSGFYLCAWSVRQKLFFGSGTQLSVL.

The rearrangement links TRBV5-1 to TRBJ2-1; D is undetermined. From germline, CDR1 is SGHRS and CDR2 YFSETQ. V lost 3 bases and J lost 8, with 9 bases in between. The CDR3 spans 12 residues. The CDR3 DNA sequence: TGCGCCAGCAGCTGGGGTGGCGATGAGCAGTTCTTC. It specifies CASSWGGDEQFF.

This clonotype has only a few counts. The chain is built from TRBV15 and TRBJ2-1; weak D call: TRBD1 (5 bases). The CDR3 is 15 residues long. Germline V gene lookup returns CDR1 LNHNV and CDR2 YYDKDF (reference sequence). Trimming took off 0 bases at V and 9 bases at J, with 15 bases between the two ends. In DNA, the CDR3 is TGTGCCACCAGCAGAGATAGGACACTCAAGCGTGAGCAGTTCTTC. Translated: CATSRDRTLKREQFF.

CDR3 in DNA: TGTGCCAGCAGCCTTCTTTTGCCAAGGGTCACAGATACGCAGTATTTT. Translated, it gives CASSLLLPRVTDTQYF. The chain couples TRBV27 to TRBJ2-3, with D uncertain. Germline assignment: CDR1 MNHEY and CDR2 SMNVEV (reference sequence). The V gene lost 6 bases and the J gene lost 2 bases, with 18 bases spanning the gap. CDR3 length: 16 residues.

The sample holds many counts of this clonotype. The chain links TRBV20-1 to TRBJ2-7; maybe TRBD2 (7 bases). V lost 6 bases and J lost 2, with 14 bases in between. This CDR3 has 13 residues. The germline V gene encodes CDR1 DFQATT and CDR2 SNEGSKA (reference sequence). CDR3 in amino acids: CSAVGGPPYEQYF. The CDR3 DNA sequence: TGCAGTGCAGTGGGGGGGCCACCCTACGAGCAGTACTTC.

This rearrangement joins TRBV20-1 to TRBJ2-3, with 14 positions matching TRBD2. The germline V gene has CDR1 DFQATT and CDR2 SNEGSKA (reference sequence). Losses at the gene ends were 6 bases for V and 0 bases for J; bases not matched to a gene: 11. The CDR3 extends over 18 amino acids. The CDR3 spells CSALGLAGGPPSTDTQYF. CDR3 DNA sequence: TGCAGTGCCCTTGGACTAGCGGGAGGTCCACCTAGCACAGATACGCAGTATTTT.